A single sample is the source of the 18 T cell receptor beta chains below, sequenced in a study of control samples from healthy donors and cancer patients. Sequencing was performed with immunoSEQ multiplex PCR; in TCRdb, only in-frame clones are kept and a portion is missing. The data hold roughly 100,000 clones, with 90% to 95% observed a single time. The sample taken for sequencing was blood. These receptors were collected from a woman aged 25 to 39 in good health.

The chain employs TRBV27 and TRBJ1-2, with D unresolved. Trimming took off 0 bases at V and 8 bases at J, with 7 bases between the two ends. Germline V gene lookup returns CDR1 MNHEY and CDR2 SMNVEV (reference sequence). The CDR3 is made up of 12 amino acids. The CDR3 loop reads CASSLSGNGYTF. The CDR3 nucleotides read TGTGCCAGCAGTTTATCAGGGAACGGCTACACCTTC.

The V and J genes are TRBV5-1 and TRBJ1-5; 11 positions match TRBD1. J lost 6 bases, V lost 4 bases, and 6 bases had no gene match. The CDR3 consists of 15 residues. Germline V CDR1 and CDR2: SGHRS, YFSETQ. CDR3 region: CASSVGQGAGQPQHF. CDR3 bases: TGCGCCAGCAGCGTAGGACAGGGGGCGGGTCAGCCCCAGCATTTT.

The chain carries TRBV9 and TRBJ2-7, with D possibly matching TRBD2 (7 bases). V was trimmed by 0 bases and J by 2 bases, leaving 12 bases between them. This CDR3 region has 15 residues. Germline CDR1 and CDR2: SGDLS and YYNGEE. This CDR3 reads CASSVGEGGTYEQYF. The CDR3 DNA sequence: TGTGCCAGCAGCGTAGGGGAGGGGGGTACCTACGAGCAGTACTTC.

The chain recombines TRBV28 with TRBJ1-4, with 10 bases identical to TRBD1. The germline V gene encodes CDR1 MDHEN and CDR2 SYDVKM. V lost 6 bases, J lost 7 bases, and 8 bases stayed unmatched. The CDR3 has 15 amino acids. CDR3 bases: TGTGCCAGCAGGGAACGGACAGGGGGGATTGAAAAACTGTTTTTT. The encoded protein is CASRERTGGIEKLFF. Full variable domain (missing parts from reference TRBV28 and TRBJ1-4): DVKVTQSSRYLVKRTGEKVFLECVQDMDHENMFWYRQDPGLGLRLIYFSYDVKMKEKGDIPEGYSVSREKKERFSLILESASTNQTSMYLCASRERTGGIEKLFFGSGTQLSVL.

V and J are TRBV5-4 and TRBJ2-7, with 7 bases that match TRBD1. The CDR3 is 15 amino acids. Germline lookup yields CDR1 SGHNT and CDR2 YYREEE (reference sequence). V shed 5 bases and J 2 bases; nucleotides not matched to a gene: 10. In DNA, the CDR3 is TGTGCCAGCAGTTCCAGACAGGGAAGGACCTACGAGCAGTACTTC. This gives the protein CASSSRQGRTYEQYF.

This rearrangement joins TRBV6-6 to TRBJ2-3; no clear D. V lost 2 bases to trimming and J lost 0 bases, with 6 bases between them. Germline CDR1 reads MNHNY; CDR2 reads SVGAGI (reference sequence). The CDR3 has 14 residues. CDR3 sequence: CASSYPPSTDTQYF. The CDR3 DNA is TGTGCCAGCAGTTACCCCCCTAGCACAGATACGCAGTATTTT.

The chain is built from TRBV11-2 and TRBJ1-6; perhaps TRBD1 as D (5 bases). Germline loops: CDR1 SGHAT, CDR2 FQNNGV. The V end was cut by 3 bases, the J end by 7 bases, with 16 bases between. The CDR3 spans 16 residues. The DNA for the CDR3 is TGTGCCAGCAGCTTGGGGGACGGAACCTTAAATTCACCCCTCCACTTT. This codes for CASSLGDGTLNSPLHF.

The rearrangement joins TRBV27 to TRBJ1-6; D is ambiguous. Trimming left V 6 bases short and J 10 bases short, with 13 bases between. Germline V gene lookup returns CDR1 MNHEY and CDR2 SMNVEV (reference sequence). The CDR3 extends over 13 amino acids. The CDR3 spells CASRRTIGSPLHF. CDR3 DNA: TGTGCCAGCAGGCGTACCATCGGATCACCCCTCCACTTT.

This rearrangement joins TRBV6-1 to TRBJ1-5; weak D call: TRBD1 (5 bases). Germline V gene data show CDR1 as MNHNS and CDR2 as SASEGT. V shed 3 bases and J shed 2 bases, with 11 bases lying between them. CDR3 size: 15 residues. The CDR3 nucleotides are TGTGCCAGCAGTGATAATGGAGGGGGCAATCAGCCCCAGCATTTT. Encoded protein: CASSDNGGGNQPQHF.

CDR3 DNA sequence: TGTGCCAGCAGCCAAGACCGACACAATGAGCAGTTCTTC. Amino acid sequence: CASSQDRHNEQFF. The chain links TRBV3-1 (or the pseudogene TRBV3-2) to TRBJ2-1; D is unclear. The ends were cut back, 0 bases at V and 5 bases at J, with 5 bases in the middle. The germline V gene encodes CDR1 LGHDT and CDR2 YNNKEL (reference sequence). The CDR3 consists of 13 residues.

The chain is built from TRBV2 and TRBJ2-7; D gene unclear. The CDR3 length is 15 residues. Germline CDR1 reads SNHLY; CDR2 reads FYNNEI. Trimming removed 3 bases at V and 2 bases at J, with 14 bases between. The CDR3 loop reads CASSDHHGGTYEQYF. In nucleotides, the CDR3 is TGTGCCAGCAGTGATCACCACGGCGGCACCTACGAGCAGTACTTC.

V usage is TRBV30 and J usage is TRBJ1-4, with D unresolved. The CDR3 extends over 11 amino acids. Trimming removed 0 bases from V and 12 bases from J, with 8 bases in between. The V gene's germline CDR1 is GTSNPN and CDR2 SVGIG (reference sequence). The CDR3 protein is CAWSVASELFF. CDR3 sequence (DNA): TGTGCCTGGAGTGTAGCGTCAGAACTGTTTTTT.

V and J are TRBV3-1 (or the pseudogene TRBV3-2) and TRBJ2-2; TRBD2 is a possible D gene (5 bases). Germline V gives CDR1 LGHDT, CDR2 YNNKEL (reference sequence). Trimming removed 1 base at V and 6 bases at J, with 6 bases between. The CDR3 covers 13 residues. CDR3 residues: CASSQGGPGELFF. CDR3 sequence (DNA): TGTGCCAGCAGCCAAGGAGGGCCCGGGGAGCTGTTTTTT.

The rearrangement joins TRBV10-2 to TRBJ2-7; D not certain. The CDR3 is 12 residues long. Germline V gene lookup returns CDR1 WSHSY and CDR2 SAAADI. Trimming took off 6 bases at V and 3 bases at J, with 9 bases between the two ends. DNA for the CDR3: TGCGCCAGCAGGGGCGAGTTCTACGAGCAGTACTTC. It specifies CASRGEFYEQYF.

This clone has just one count. DNA for the CDR3: TGTGCCAGCAGTTACTCGAAAGGAAGCTCCTACGAGCAGTACTTC. Translation: CASSYSKGSSYEQYF. V gene TRBV6-6 combines with J gene TRBJ2-7; D call uncertain. The CDR3 spans 15 residues. Between the trimmed V and J ends, which lost 0 bases and 0 bases, there was a span of 9 bases. Germline V lookup: CDR1 MNHNY, CDR2 SVGAGI (reference sequence).

About this clone itself: This sample also contains other DNA sequences that code for the same CDR3. The chain recombines TRBV11-2 with TRBJ2-3; D uncertain. Germline CDR1 is SGHAT and CDR2 is FQNNGV. V gave up 0 bases and J gave up 1 base, with 2 bases separating them. This CDR3 has 13 amino acids. The DNA of the CDR3 is TGTGCCAGCAGCTTAGACGGCACAGATACGCAGTATTTT. This codes for CASSLDGTDTQYF.

The CDR3: CASSDPVMAGADTQYF. CDR3 in DNA: TGTGCCAGCAGTGATCCCGTTATGGCGGGAGCAGATACGCAGTATTTT. V and J are TRBV6-1 and TRBJ2-3, with 7 nucleotides matching TRBD2. The germline V gene has CDR1 MNHNS and CDR2 SASEGT. The trim removed 3 bases at V and 4 bases at J, leaving 10 bases unmatched. The CDR3 is 16 residues long.

This clone appeared once. The V gene is TRBV5-4, the J gene TRBJ2-1; TRBD2 matches at 14 bases. V gave up 4 bases and J gave up 0 bases; unmatched junction bases: 9. There are 19 residues in the CDR3. CDR1 is SGHNT and CDR2 is YYREEE in the germline V gene (reference sequence). DNA for the CDR3: TGTGCCAGCAGCGGGCTGGGACTAGCGGGAGCGAGCTCCTACAATGAGCAGTTCTTC. It translates to CASSGLGLAGASSYNEQFF. Supplemented by reference TRBV5-4 and TRBJ2-1, the full variable domain reads ETGVTQSPTHLIKTRGQQVTLRCSSQSGHNTVSWYQQALGQGPQFIFQYYREEENGRGNFPPRFSGLQFPNYSSELNVNALELDDSALYLCASSGLGLAGASSYNEQFFGPGTRLTVL.